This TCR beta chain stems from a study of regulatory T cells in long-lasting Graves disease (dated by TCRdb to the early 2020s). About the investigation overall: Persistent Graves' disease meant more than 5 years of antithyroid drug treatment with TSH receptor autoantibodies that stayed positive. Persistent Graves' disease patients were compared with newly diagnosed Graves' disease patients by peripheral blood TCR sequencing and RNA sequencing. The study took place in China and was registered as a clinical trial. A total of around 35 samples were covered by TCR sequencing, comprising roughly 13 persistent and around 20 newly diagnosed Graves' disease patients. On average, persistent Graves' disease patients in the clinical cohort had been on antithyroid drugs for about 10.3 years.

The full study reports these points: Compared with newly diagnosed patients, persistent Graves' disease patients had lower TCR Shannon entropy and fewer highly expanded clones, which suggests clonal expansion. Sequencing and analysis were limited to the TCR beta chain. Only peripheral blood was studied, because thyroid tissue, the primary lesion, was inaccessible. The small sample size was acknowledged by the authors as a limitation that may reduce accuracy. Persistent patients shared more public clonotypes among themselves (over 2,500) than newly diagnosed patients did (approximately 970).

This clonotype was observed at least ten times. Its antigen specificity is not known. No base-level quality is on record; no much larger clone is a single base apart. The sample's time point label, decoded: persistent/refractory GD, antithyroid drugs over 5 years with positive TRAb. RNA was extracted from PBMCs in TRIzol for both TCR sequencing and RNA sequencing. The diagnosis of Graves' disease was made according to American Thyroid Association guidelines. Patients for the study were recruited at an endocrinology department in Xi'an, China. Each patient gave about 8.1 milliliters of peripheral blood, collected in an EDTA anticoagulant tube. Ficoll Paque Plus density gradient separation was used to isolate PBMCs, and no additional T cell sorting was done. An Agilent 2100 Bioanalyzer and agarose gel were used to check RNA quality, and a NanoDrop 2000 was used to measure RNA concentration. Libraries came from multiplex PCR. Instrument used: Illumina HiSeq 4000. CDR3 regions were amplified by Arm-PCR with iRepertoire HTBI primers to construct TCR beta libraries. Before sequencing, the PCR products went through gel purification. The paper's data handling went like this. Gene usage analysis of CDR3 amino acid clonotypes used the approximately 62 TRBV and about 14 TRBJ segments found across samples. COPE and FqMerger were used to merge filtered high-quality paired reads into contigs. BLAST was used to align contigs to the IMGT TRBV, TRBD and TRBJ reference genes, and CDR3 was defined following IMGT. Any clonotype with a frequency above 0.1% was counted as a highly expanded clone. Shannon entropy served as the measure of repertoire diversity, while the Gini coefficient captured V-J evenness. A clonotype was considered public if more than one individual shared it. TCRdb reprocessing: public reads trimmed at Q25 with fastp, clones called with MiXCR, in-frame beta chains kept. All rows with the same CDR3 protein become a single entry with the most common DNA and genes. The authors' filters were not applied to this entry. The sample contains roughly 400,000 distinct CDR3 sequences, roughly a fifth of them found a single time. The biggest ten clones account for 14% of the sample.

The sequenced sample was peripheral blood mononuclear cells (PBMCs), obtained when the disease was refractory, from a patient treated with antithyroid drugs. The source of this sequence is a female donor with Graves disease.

The CDR3 protein is CASTRTLGPETQYF. The DNA reads as follows: TGTGCCAGTACGAGGACCCTGGGGCCAGAGACCCAGTACTTC. In this chain, TRBV6-1 is recombined with TRBJ2-5, with TRBD1 tentatively as D gene (5 bases match). The CDR3 spans 14 residues, from the cysteine through the phenylalanine. The read is trimmed to its CDR3 DNA, 42 bases read in frame from base 1. The V and J ends are trimmed by 9 bases and 4 bases, leaving 18 bases between them. Per the germline V gene, MNHNS is the CDR1 and SASEGT is the CDR2.